What follows are 25 T cell receptor beta chains derived from one specimen sequenced in a study of control samples from healthy donors and cancer patients. Only in-frame clones appear in the TCRdb table, and some are missing; sequencing was by immunoSEQ multiplex PCR. The data contain about 130,000 clones, 85% to 95% of them seen just once; the ten biggest clones take up 13% to 15%. The source material was PBMCs. Receptor source: a man aged 55-75 years with colorectal cancer.

The chain carries TRBV30 and TRBJ1-2; D is undetermined. Trimming left V 0 bases short and J 0 bases short, with 11 bases between. The CDR3 loop spans 15 amino acids. Germline V gene lookup returns CDR1 GTSNPN and CDR2 SVGIG (reference sequence). CDR3 residues: CAWSVRPSANYGYTF. DNA of the CDR3: TGTGCCTGGAGTGTTCGGCCTTCTGCTAACTATGGCTACACCTTC.

The V call is TRBV5-4, the J call TRBJ1-2, with D perhaps matching TRBD1 (5 bases). The CDR3 consists of 15 residues. Germline assignment: CDR1 SGHNT and CDR2 YYREEE (reference sequence). The V end was cut by 0 bases, the J end by 2 bases, with 11 bases between. The CDR3 sequence: CASSLDPRANYGYTF. CDR3 bases: TGTGCCAGCAGCTTGGATCCCAGGGCGAACTATGGCTACACCTTC.

J is TRBJ1-5 and V is TRBV30; D is ambiguous. This CDR3 contains 13 residues. Trimming took 3 bases from V and 1 from J, leaving 7 bases between them. Germline V CDR1 and CDR2: GTSNPN, SVGIG (reference sequence). CDR3 DNA: TGTGCCTGGAGACCTACCAGCAATCAGCCCCAGCATTTT. As protein: CAWRPTSNQPQHF.

The chain uses TRBV7-9 and TRBJ1-5; TRBD1 is a possible D gene (6 bases). Trimming left V 4 bases short and J 10 bases short, with 11 bases between. The germline V gene has CDR1 SEHNR and CDR2 FQNEAQ (reference sequence). This CDR3 has 12 amino acids. CDR3 nucleotide sequence: TGTGCCAGCAGCTCCGGGGGCCCCCCCCAGCATTTT. Translating it yields CASSSGGPPQHF.

The rearrangement joins TRBV30 to TRBJ2-1; TRBD2 is a possible D gene (7 bases). V lost 3 bases to trimming and J lost 10 bases, with 13 bases between them. The germline CDR1 and CDR2 sequences are GTSNPN and SVGIG (reference sequence). The length of the CDR3 is 12 residues. The CDR3 bases are TGTGCCTGGAGCGCCGGGGGGCGCGAGCAGTTCTTC. Its translation is CAWSAGGREQFF.

This sequence joins TRBV28 and TRBJ2-7; TRBD1 matches 8 bases. The germline V gene has CDR1 MDHEN and CDR2 SYDVKM. V lost 7 bases to trimming and J lost 3 bases; unmatched junction nucleotides: 5. This CDR3 is 13 amino acids long. The DNA of the CDR3 is TGTGCCAGCACCATAGGACAGGGCTACGAGCAGTACTTC. Translated: CASTIGQGYEQYF.

The CDR3: CASSLGGPLENTF. For the CDR3, the DNA is TGCGCCAGCAGCTTGGGCGGTCCACTTGAGAACACCTTC. The V gene is TRBV5-1, the J gene TRBJ1-2; D ambiguous. The CDR3 loop spans 13 amino acids. V lost 0 bases, J lost 12 bases, and 15 bases lay in between. Germline V gives CDR1 SGHRS, CDR2 YFSETQ. The complete variable domain, with remaining parts taken from reference TRBV5-1 and TRBJ1-2, reads KAGVTQTPRYLIKTRGQQVTLSCSPISGHRSVSWYQQTPGQGLQFLFEYFSETQRNKGNFPGRFSGRQFSNSRSEMNVSTLELGDSALYLCASSLGGPLENTFGSGTRLTVV.

The rearrangement joins TRBV6-2 or TRBV6-3 to TRBJ2-7, with 7 bases fitting TRBD1. CDR1 is MNHEY and CDR2 is SVGEGT in the germline V gene. J lost 0 bases, V lost 5 bases, and 7 bases had no gene match. The CDR3 loop spans 15 amino acids. The CDR3 reads CASSPQGDSSYEQYF. CDR3 nucleotide sequence: TGTGCCAGCAGTCCCCAAGGGGACAGCTCCTACGAGCAGTACTTC.

V is TRBV7-9 and J is TRBJ2-6; D might be TRBD2 (6 bases). This CDR3 has 17 residues. In germline, CDR1 is SEHNR, CDR2 FQNEAQ (reference sequence). The V end lost 1 base, the J end lost 0 bases, and 10 bases lay between the germline ends. CDR3 nucleotides: TGTGCCAGCAGCTTAGGTCAGGGAGGCTCTGGGGCCAACGTCCTGACTTTC. Its protein product is CASSLGQGGSGANVLTF.

The chain carries TRBV9 and TRBJ1-1; D uncertain. Germline values: CDR1 SGDLS, CDR2 YYNGEE. Deletions cut 5 bases from V and 5 bases from J, with 19 bases between. The length of the CDR3 is 15 residues. CDR3 DNA: TGTGCCAGCAGTCAGAGTCCCTATCTATCAACTGAAGCTTTCTTT. Amino acids: CASSQSPYLSTEAFF.

The V call is TRBV25-1, the J call TRBJ1-2; TRBD1 might be the D (6 bases). Germline CDR1 and CDR2: MGHDK and SYGVNS. CDR3 length: 14 amino acids. V was trimmed by 3 bases and J by 3 bases, leaving 11 bases between them. CDR3 amino acids: CASSDSWTDYGYTF. Written as DNA, the CDR3 is TGTGCCAGCAGTGATTCATGGACAGACTATGGCTACACCTTC.

The chain couples TRBV6-5 to TRBJ1-3; tentative D call: TRBD1 (6 bases). Trimming stripped 2 bases from V and 0 bases from J, with 8 bases between. This CDR3 contains 15 residues. Germline CDR1 reads MNHEY; CDR2 reads SVGAGI. CDR3: CASSYGQNSGNTIYF. DNA of the CDR3: TGTGCCAGCAGTTACGGACAGAACTCTGGAAACACCATATATTTT.

V gene TRBV24-1 combines with J gene TRBJ2-1; D gene ambiguous. Germline CDR1 KGHDR, CDR2 SFDVKD. CDR3 length equals 11 residues. The V and J ends lost 1 base and 10 bases respectively, with 4 bases between them. CDR3 bases: TGTGCCACCAGTGATTTAAAAGAGCAGTTCTTC. It is translated as CATSDLKEQFF.

This clone was detected only once. This sequence joins TRBV4-1 and TRBJ1-1, with D possibly matching TRBD1 (6 bases). The CDR3 is made up of 15 amino acids. Trimming removed 5 bases from V and 1 base from J, with 14 bases in between. Germline loops: CDR1 MGHRA, CDR2 YSYEKL. CDR3 DNA: TGCGCCAGCAGCGAGGCAGGGGCAGGGAACACTGAAGCTTTCTTT. Translated: CASSEAGAGNTEAFF.

The V and J genes are TRBV7-2 and TRBJ1-6; D call uncertain. The CDR3 contains 16 residues. In germline, CDR1 is SGHTA, CDR2 FQGNSA. The V and J ends lost 1 base and 7 bases respectively, with 14 bases between them. The CDR3 nucleotides are TGTGCCAGCAGCTTAGGCGGCGGGCGGATCAATTCACCCCTCCACTTT. Encoded protein: CASSLGGGRINSPLHF.

The rearrangement uses TRBV2 and TRBJ1-1; D unclear. The CDR3 length is 13 residues. Germline lookup yields CDR1 SNHLY and CDR2 FYNNEI. The V gene lost 2 bases and the J gene lost 1 base, with 5 bases spanning the gap. The CDR3 DNA is TGTGCCAGCAGTGAATGGGGGAACACTGAAGCTTTCTTT. Translation: CASSEWGNTEAFF. The variable domain in full, with the rest retrieved from reference TRBV2 and TRBJ1-1, is EPEVTQTPSHQVTQMGQEVILRCVPISNHLYFYWYRQILGQKVEFLVSFYNNEISEKSEIFDDQFSVERPDGSNFTLKIRSTKLEDSAMYFCASSEWGNTEAFFGQGTRLTVV.

The chain combines TRBV11-2 with TRBJ2-5, with 9 bases matching TRBD2. V dropped 3 bases and J dropped 2; count of bases not matched to a gene: 7. The length of the CDR3 is 16 residues. The V gene's germline CDR1 is SGHAT and CDR2 FQNNGV. In nucleotides, the CDR3 is TGTGCCAGCAGCTTGATAGCGGGAGTGACACAAGAGACCCAGTACTTC. Translated: CASSLIAGVTQETQYF.

J is TRBJ2-3 and V is TRBV4-1; tentatively, D is TRBD2 (5 bases). The germline gives CDR1 MGHRA, CDR2 YSYEKL. Trimming stripped 0 bases from V and 0 bases from J, with 10 bases between. The CDR3 is 16 residues long. The CDR3 DNA reads TGCGCCAGCAGCCAAGAGGACTGGGCTAGCACAGATACGCAGTATTTT. This encodes CASSQEDWASTDTQYF.

The rearrangement links TRBV6-2 or TRBV6-3 to TRBJ1-5, with 10 bases that match TRBD1. Germline trimming cut 4 bases from V and 6 bases from J; bases unmatched to any gene: 6. Germline V gene data show CDR1 as MNHEY and CDR2 as SVGEGT. This CDR3 spans 15 amino acids. This CDR3 reads CASSWDRGGGQPQHF. CDR3 sequence (DNA): TGTGCCAGCAGTTGGGACAGGGGCGGAGGTCAGCCCCAGCATTTT.

This chain joins TRBV7-9 and TRBJ1-2; weak D call: TRBD1 (6 bases). V was trimmed by 3 bases and J by 7 bases, leaving 15 bases between them. The length of the CDR3 is 14 residues. Germline CDR1 is SEHNR and CDR2 is FQNEAQ (reference sequence). CDR3 DNA: TGTGCCAGCAGCTTGGAACAGGGAGGTGGTGGCTACACCTTC. This sequence encodes CASSLEQGGGGYTF. Drawing the rest from reference TRBV7-9 and TRBJ1-2, the complete variable domain is DTGVSQNPRHKITKRGQNVTFRCDPISEHNRLYWYRQTLGQGPEFLTYFQNEAQLEKSRLLSDRFSAERPKGSFSTLEIQRTEQGDSAMYLCASSLEQGGGGYTFGSGTRLTVV.

V is TRBV4-2 and J is TRBJ1-2; D not certain. The CDR3 is made up of 13 amino acids. The V and J ends lost 6 bases and 4 bases respectively, with 12 bases between them. CDR1 is LGHNA, CDR2 YNFKEQ, per germline. CDR3: CASRQPGAYGYTF. CDR3 sequence (DNA): TGTGCCAGCAGACAACCGGGCGCCTATGGCTACACCTTC.

The chain is built from TRBV11-2 and TRBJ1-1; 9 nucleotides match TRBD1. CDR3 size: 15 residues. Germline V gene lookup returns CDR1 SGHAT and CDR2 FQNNGV. V shed 5 bases and J 3 bases; nucleotides not matched to a gene: 7. The CDR3 sequence: CASSPYRGLDTEAFF. The DNA for the CDR3 is TGTGCCAGCAGCCCCTACAGGGGGCTTGACACTGAAGCTTTCTTT.

This rearrangement joins TRBV12-3 or TRBV12-4 to TRBJ2-5; TRBD2 might be the D (5 bases). V was clipped by 5 bases and J by 7 bases, with 11 bases between them. The CDR3 covers 12 residues. In DNA form, the CDR3 reads TGTGCCAGCAGTGGGGAGTTGGGGACCCAGTACTTC. Residues: CASSGELGTQYF.

J is TRBJ1-4 and V is TRBV29-1, with D uncertain. This CDR3 is 14 amino acids long. From germline, CDR1 is SQVTM and CDR2 ANQGSEA. The V and J ends lost 4 bases and 6 bases respectively, with 15 bases between them. The CDR3 nucleotides are TGCAGCGTTGGCGGACTTCCGAGAGATGAAAAACTGTTTTTT. Protein product: CSVGGLPRDEKLFF.

This clone was seen more than once but under ten times. The chain is built from TRBV5-4 and TRBJ1-2; 8 nucleotides match TRBD1. The CDR3 totals 14 residues. V lost 4 bases to trimming and J lost 4 bases; unmatched junction nucleotides: 6. Per the germline V gene, CDR1 is SGHNT and CDR2 is YYREEE (reference sequence). CDR3 nucleotide sequence: TGTGCCAGCAGCGTGGGACAGGAGCTCTATGGCTACACCTTC. This encodes CASSVGQELYGYTF.